This record covers a single T cell receptor (beta chain). There are 14 residues in the CDR3. Germline CDR1 is SGHDT and CDR2 is YYEEEE. Trimming took 3 bases from V and 4 from J; bases not matched to a gene: 4. Profiled with immunoSEQ multiplex PCR; TCRdb holds only in-frame clones, not every one. The data show about 170,000 clones, roughly four fifths seen once. The sample comes from a study of blood T cell repertoires in COVID-19. Study as a whole: Sample material is recorded as cDNA or gDNA derived from T cells, B-cell-depleted T cells, or PBMCs.

The origin of this receptor is a man aged 35-49 years who had recovered from COVID-19. This chain connects TRBV5-6 to TRBJ1-1, with 9 bases identical to TRBD1. Sequenced: peripheral blood. The DNA of the CDR3 is TGTGCCAGCAGCTCCGACAGGGGGGTCACTGAAGCTTTCTTT. Its protein is CASSSDRGVTEAFF.